The rows below give T cell receptor beta chains drawn from one sample of a study of shared clonotypes between healthy human individuals. Method: immunoSEQ multiplex PCR; TCRdb's copy keeps in-frame clones and lacks some. The profile covers roughly 2 million clones, with 85% to 95% appearing a single time and more than 0.1% taken by the ten largest. The sample consisted of naive CD4+ T cells sorted from blood. The receptors were gathered from a man younger than 35 in good health. Each CDR3 is given with its conserved first and last residue. A D gene is named only where the DNA matches it firmly. The size entry is marked missing in some rows and otherwise reads once, few, many or a size class.

CDR3aa: CASSLGGPTSASYNEQFF
CDR3nt: TGTGCCAGCAGCTTGGGAGGCCCCACTAGCGCTTCCTACAATGAGCAGTTCTTC
v_gene: TRBV5-4
d_gene: TRBD2
len: 18
j_gene: TRBJ2-1
abundance: -

CDR3aa: CASSSDRATNEKLFF
CDR3nt: TGTGCCAGCAGCAGCGATAGAGCAACTAATGAAAAACTGTTTTTT
v_gene: TRBV7-9
d_gene: -
len: 15
j_gene: TRBJ1-4
abundance: -

CDR3aa: CASSYGRLEETQYF
CDR3nt: TGTGCCAGCAGTTACGGACGGTTGGAAGAGACCCAGTACTTC
v_gene: TRBV6-5
d_gene: -
len: 14
j_gene: TRBJ2-5
abundance: -

CDR3aa: CASRNQGSQPQHF
CDR3nt: TGTGCCAGTAGAAATCAGGGGTCTCAGCCCCAGCATTTT
v_gene: TRBV19
d_gene: -
len: 13
j_gene: TRBJ1-5
abundance: -

CDR3aa: CASTRHPGNEQYF
CDR3nt: TGTGCCAGCACCCGGCATCCCGGGAACGAGCAGTACTTC
v_gene: TRBV6-5
d_gene: -
len: 13
j_gene: TRBJ2-7
abundance: -

CDR3aa: CATSVNSNQPQHF
CDR3nt: TGTGCCACCAGCGTTAATAGCAATCAGCCCCAGCATTTT
v_gene: TRBV15
d_gene: -
len: 13
j_gene: TRBJ1-5
abundance: -

CDR3aa: CSVDEGYTF
CDR3nt: TGCAGCGTTGACGAAGGCTACACCTTC
v_gene: TRBV29-1
d_gene: -
len: 9
j_gene: TRBJ1-2
abundance: -

CDR3aa: CASSSLGTYSSYEQYF
CDR3nt: TGTGCCAGCAGTAGCCTCGGGACATATAGCTCCTACGAGCAGTACTTC
v_gene: TRBV6-6
d_gene: -
len: 16
j_gene: TRBJ2-7
abundance: -

CDR3aa: CASSQEVFSTNEKLFF
CDR3nt: TGCGCCAGCAGCCAGGAAGTCTTTTCAACTAATGAAAAACTGTTTTTT
v_gene: TRBV4-3
d_gene: -
len: 16
j_gene: TRBJ1-4
abundance: -

CDR3aa: CASNMLGADTQYF
CDR3nt: TGCGCCAGCAACATGCTAGGGGCCGATACGCAGTATTTT
v_gene: TRBV5-1
d_gene: -
len: 13
j_gene: TRBJ2-3
abundance: few

CDR3aa: CASSPEGQSAYGYTF
CDR3nt: TGCGCCAGCAGCCCCGAAGGACAAAGCGCCTATGGCTACACCTTC
v_gene: TRBV4-1
d_gene: -
len: 15
j_gene: TRBJ1-2
abundance: -